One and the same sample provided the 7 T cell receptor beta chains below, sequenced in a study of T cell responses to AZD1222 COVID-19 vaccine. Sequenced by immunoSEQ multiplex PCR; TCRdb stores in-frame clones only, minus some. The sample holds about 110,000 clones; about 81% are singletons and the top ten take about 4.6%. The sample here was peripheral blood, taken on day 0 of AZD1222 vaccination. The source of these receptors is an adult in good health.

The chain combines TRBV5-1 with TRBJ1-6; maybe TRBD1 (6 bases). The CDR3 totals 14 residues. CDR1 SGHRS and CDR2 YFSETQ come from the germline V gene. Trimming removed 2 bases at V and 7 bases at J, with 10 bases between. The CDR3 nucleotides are TGCGCCAGCAGCTTCGCCCAGGGGAATTCACCCCTCCACTTT. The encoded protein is CASSFAQGNSPLHF.

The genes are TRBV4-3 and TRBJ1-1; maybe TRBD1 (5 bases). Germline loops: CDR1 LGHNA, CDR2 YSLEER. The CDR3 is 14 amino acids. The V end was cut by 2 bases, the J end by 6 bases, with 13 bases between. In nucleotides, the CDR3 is TGCGCCAGCAGCCAAAGGGGCGGGAGGGCTGAAGCTTTCTTT. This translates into CASSQRGGRAEAFF.

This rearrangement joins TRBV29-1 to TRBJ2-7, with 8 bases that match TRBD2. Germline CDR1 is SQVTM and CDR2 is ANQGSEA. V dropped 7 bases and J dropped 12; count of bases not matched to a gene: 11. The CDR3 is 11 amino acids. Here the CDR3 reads CSAREGPSVYF. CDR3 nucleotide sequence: TGCAGCGCCCGGGAGGGGCCCTCAGTGTACTTC.

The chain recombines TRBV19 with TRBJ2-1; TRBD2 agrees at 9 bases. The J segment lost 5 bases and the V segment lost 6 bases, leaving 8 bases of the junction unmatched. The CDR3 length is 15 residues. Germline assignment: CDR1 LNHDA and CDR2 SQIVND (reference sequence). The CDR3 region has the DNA TGTGCCAGTAGAAGGCTAGCGGGACTTCACAATGAGCAGTTCTTC. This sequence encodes CASRRLAGLHNEQFF.

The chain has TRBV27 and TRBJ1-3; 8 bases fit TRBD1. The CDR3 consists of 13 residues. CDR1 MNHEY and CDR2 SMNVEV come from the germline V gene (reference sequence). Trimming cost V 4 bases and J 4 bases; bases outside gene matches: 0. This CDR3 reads CASSWTGGNTIYF. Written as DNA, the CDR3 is TGTGCCAGCAGTTGGACAGGGGGAAACACCATATATTTT.

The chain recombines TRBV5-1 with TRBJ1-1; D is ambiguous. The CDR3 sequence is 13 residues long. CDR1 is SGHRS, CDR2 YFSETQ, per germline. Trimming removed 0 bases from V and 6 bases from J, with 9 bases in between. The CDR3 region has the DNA TGCGCCAGCAGCTTGGAGGGTCCGGCTGAAGCTTTCTTT. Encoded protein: CASSLEGPAEAFF.

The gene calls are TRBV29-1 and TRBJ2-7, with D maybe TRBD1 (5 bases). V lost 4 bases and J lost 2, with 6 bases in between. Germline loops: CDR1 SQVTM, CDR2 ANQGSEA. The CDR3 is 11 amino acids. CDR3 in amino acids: CSVGQTYEQYF. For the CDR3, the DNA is TGCAGCGTTGGACAGACCTACGAGCAGTACTTC.